Each of the 20 T cell receptor beta chains below was sequenced from the same sample in a study of blood T cell repertoires in COVID-19. Sequencing used immunoSEQ multiplex PCR; TCRdb keeps in-frame clones, though not all of them. Among about 120,000 clones, 90% were seen once, and the ten largest hold 3.8%. The sequencing input was peripheral blood. The receptor source for this set is an older woman with COVID-19, enrolled during active disease.

The chain employs TRBV7-9 and TRBJ2-5, with D uncertain. Between the trimmed V and J ends, which lost 5 bases and 1 base, there was a span of 2 bases. CDR1 and CDR2 from the germline V gene are SEHNR and FQNEAQ (reference sequence). The CDR3 covers 11 residues. CDR3 residues: CASSLQETQYF. CDR3 DNA sequence: TGTGCCAGCAGCCTCCAAGAGACCCAGTACTTC.

The chain joins TRBV6-6 to TRBJ2-7; the D gene is possibly TRBD2 (5 bases). The CDR3 is 15 residues long. V was shortened by 7 bases and J by 0 bases, with 16 bases between the two germline ends. Germline CDR1 and CDR2: MNHNY and SVGAGI (reference sequence). CDR3 nucleotides: TGTGCCAGCAACCAGGACTCTAGGTCCTCCTACGAGCAGTACTTC. This encodes CASNQDSRSSYEQYF.

The genes are TRBV15 and TRBJ1-1; a possible D gene is TRBD1 (6 bases). The CDR3 sequence is 16 residues long. Trimming pared 1 base from V and 1 base from J, leaving 13 bases between. Germline assignment: CDR1 LNHNV and CDR2 YYDKDF (reference sequence). The CDR3 DNA sequence: TGTGCCACCAGCAGAGGGGGGACACCTAGGAACACTGAAGCTTTCTTT. Its translation is CATSRGGTPRNTEAFF. The variable domain in full, with the rest retrieved from reference TRBV15 and TRBJ1-1, is DAMVIQNPRYQVTQFGKPVTLSCSQTLNHNVMYWYQQKSSQAPKLLFHYYDKDFNNEADTPDNFQSRRPNTSFCFLDIRSPGLGDTAMYLCATSRGGTPRNTEAFFGQGTRLTVV.

This sequence joins TRBV7-8 and TRBJ1-5; the match to TRBD1 covers 9 bases. CDR3 length: 15 residues. Germline V gene data show CDR1 as SGHVS and CDR2 as FQNEAQ. V shed 5 bases and J 7 bases; nucleotides not matched to a gene: 9. The CDR3 DNA sequence: TGTGCCAGCAGCCTTCTGACAGGGGGGGACCAGCCCCAGCATTTT. Translated, it gives CASSLLTGGDQPQHF.

The J gene is TRBJ1-6, the V gene TRBV6-5, with D unresolved. The germline CDR1 and CDR2 sequences are MNHEY and SVGAGI. There are 15 residues in the CDR3. V shed 7 bases and J shed 10 bases, with 20 bases lying between them. The CDR3 protein is CASTPLDPAGSPLHF. CDR3 bases: TGTGCCAGCACCCCACTTGACCCTGCGGGGTCACCCCTCCACTTT.

The gene calls are TRBV19 and TRBJ1-4; D not resolved. CDR3 length: 12 residues. V was cut by 8 bases and J by 7 bases, with 11 bases left in between. Germline CDR1 LNHDA, CDR2 SQIVND (reference sequence). CDR3 amino acids: CASSSLSEKLFF. Written as DNA, the CDR3 is TGTGCCAGTTCTTCTCTCAGTGAAAAACTGTTTTTT.

The chain has TRBV6-1 and TRBJ2-3; maybe TRBD1 (6 bases). The germline V gene encodes CDR1 MNHNS and CDR2 SASEGT. This CDR3 spans 16 amino acids. Trimming stripped 3 bases from V and 7 bases from J, with 20 bases between. The CDR3 region is CASSEVARGHMNTQYF. CDR3 nucleotides: TGTGCCAGCAGTGAGGTAGCCAGGGGACACATGAATACGCAGTATTTT.

This clone came up once. The sample contains more than one DNA sequence encoding this CDR3. CDR3 bases: TGTGCCAGCAGCTTAGGACTAGCGGGGGGCACAGATACGCAGTATTTT. Residues: CASSLGLAGGTDTQYF. The V and J genes are TRBV7-2 and TRBJ2-3, with 12 bases lining up with TRBD2. Germline CDR1 and CDR2: SGHTA and FQGNSA. V dropped 1 base and J dropped 1; count of bases not matched to a gene: 0. The CDR3 length is 16 residues. Variable domain in full (rest from reference TRBV7-2 and TRBJ2-3): GAGVSQSPSNKVTEKGKDVELRCDPISGHTALYWYRQSLGQGLEFLIYFQGNSAPDKSGLPSDRFSAERTGGSVSTLTIQRTQQEDSAVYLCASSLGLAGGTDTQYFGPGTRLTVL.

The chain joins TRBV12-5 to TRBJ1-5; 8 nucleotides match TRBD1. This CDR3 has 13 residues. Germline CDR1 reads LGHNT; CDR2 reads FRNRAP. V shed 6 bases, J shed 6 bases, and the junction held 4 bases outside the gene matches. The CDR3 DNA sequence: TGTGCTAGTGGCGCAGGGGGCGTTCAGCCCCAGCATTTT. Protein sequence: CASGAGGVQPQHF.

V gene TRBV9 combines with J gene TRBJ2-1; maybe TRBD1 (6 bases). The CDR3 contains 15 residues. The V end lost 4 bases, the J end lost 5 bases, and 16 bases lay between the germline ends. The germline gives CDR1 SGDLS, CDR2 YYNGEE. The DNA for the CDR3 is TGTGCCAGCAGCTTAGCCGGACAGTCTGACAATGAGCAGTTCTTC. Protein product: CASSLAGQSDNEQFF.

This clone appeared once. The chain's CDR3 is CASSPTASFGYTF. The CDR3 bases are TGTGCCAGCAGCCCTACTGCGTCGTTTGGCTACACCTTC. The chain links TRBV7-8 to TRBJ1-2, with D uncertain. V was clipped by 5 bases and J by 7 bases, with 14 bases between them. This CDR3 is 13 amino acids long. Germline V gene lookup returns CDR1 SGHVS and CDR2 FQNEAQ.

The chain recombines TRBV5-1 with TRBJ2-2, with 7 bases that match TRBD2. The CDR3 covers 17 residues. Germline-derived CDR1 and CDR2 are SGHRS and YFSETQ. The V and J ends lost 3 bases and 6 bases, in that order; junction bases with no gene match: 14. The CDR3 sequence is CASSWGGQLRMPGELFF. CDR3 DNA sequence: TGCGCCAGCAGCTGGGGAGGGCAGCTAAGGATGCCCGGGGAGCTGTTTTTT.

V gene TRBV19 combines with J gene TRBJ1-2; no reliable D call. CDR3 length: 15 residues. Germline assignment: CDR1 LNHDA and CDR2 SQIVND (reference sequence). The ends were cut back, 6 bases at V and 6 bases at J, with 20 bases in the middle. Here the CDR3 DNA reads TGTGCCAGTAGCACACAACTAGTCGGCCCGAATGGCTACACCTTC. As protein: CASSTQLVGPNGYTF.

The rearrangement links TRBV7-2 to TRBJ1-2, with TRBD1 matching over 7 bases. This CDR3 is built from 16 residues. Germline trimming cut 5 bases from V and 2 bases from J; bases unmatched to any gene: 11. Germline lookup yields CDR1 SGHTA and CDR2 FQGNSA. The CDR3 region is CASSRRTGQYNYGYTF. CDR3 coding DNA: TGTGCCAGCAGCAGGAGGACAGGTCAATACAACTATGGCTACACCTTC.

The V gene is TRBV12-3 or TRBV12-4, the J gene TRBJ2-1, with D hard to call. The CDR3 sequence is 12 residues long. V was shortened by 1 base and J by 7 bases, with 5 bases between the two germline ends. For the CDR3, the DNA is TGTGCCAGCAGTTTAGACGGGAATGAGCAGTTCTTC. Residues: CASSLDGNEQFF.

The chain has TRBV7-2 and TRBJ2-1; 7 bases match TRBD2. Germline assignment: CDR1 SGHTA and CDR2 FQGNSA. The V gene end was trimmed by 2 bases and the J gene end by 4 bases; junction bases not matched to a gene: 5. This CDR3 has 15 amino acids. CDR3 region: CASSLSSAGYNEQFF. CDR3 sequence (DNA): TGTGCCAGCAGCTTAAGCTCAGCGGGGTACAATGAGCAGTTCTTC.

CDR3: CASSLGTSGVETQYF. DNA for the CDR3: TGCGCCAGCAGCTTGGGGACTAGCGGGGTGGAGACCCAGTACTTC. The V and J genes are TRBV5-1 and TRBJ2-5; 12 bases are shared with TRBD2. Germline V gives CDR1 SGHRS, CDR2 YFSETQ. The junction had 2 bases not matched to a gene; V was cut back by 0 bases and J by 5 bases. The CDR3 extends over 15 amino acids.

The chain uses TRBV6-2 or TRBV6-3 and TRBJ1-4; no clear D. Germline V gene sequence: CDR1 MNHEY, CDR2 SVGEGT. V was pared by 0 bases and J by 5 bases, with 7 bases between. The CDR3 runs to 14 residues. This CDR3 reads CASSYSSENEKLFF. The CDR3 DNA is TGTGCCAGCAGTTACTCCAGCGAAAATGAAAAACTGTTTTTT.

The chain has TRBV7-3 and TRBJ2-7, with D perhaps matching TRBD2 (7 bases). V lost 5 bases and J 2 bases, leaving 16 bases between the germline ends. The CDR3 length is 15 residues. Germline loops: CDR1 SGHTA, CDR2 FQGTGA. The chain's CDR3 is CASSAAGAGAYEQYF. The CDR3 nucleotides are TGTGCCAGCAGCGCGGCGGGGGCAGGGGCCTACGAGCAGTACTTC.

The CDR3: CASSLLETQYF. The CDR3 nucleotides are TGTGCCAGCAGTTTATTAGAGACCCAGTACTTC. V is TRBV6-2 or TRBV6-3 and J is TRBJ2-5; D call uncertain. The CDR3 runs 11 residues. V lost 4 bases, J lost 4 bases, and 4 bases lay in between. The V gene's germline CDR1 is MNHEY and CDR2 SVGEGT.